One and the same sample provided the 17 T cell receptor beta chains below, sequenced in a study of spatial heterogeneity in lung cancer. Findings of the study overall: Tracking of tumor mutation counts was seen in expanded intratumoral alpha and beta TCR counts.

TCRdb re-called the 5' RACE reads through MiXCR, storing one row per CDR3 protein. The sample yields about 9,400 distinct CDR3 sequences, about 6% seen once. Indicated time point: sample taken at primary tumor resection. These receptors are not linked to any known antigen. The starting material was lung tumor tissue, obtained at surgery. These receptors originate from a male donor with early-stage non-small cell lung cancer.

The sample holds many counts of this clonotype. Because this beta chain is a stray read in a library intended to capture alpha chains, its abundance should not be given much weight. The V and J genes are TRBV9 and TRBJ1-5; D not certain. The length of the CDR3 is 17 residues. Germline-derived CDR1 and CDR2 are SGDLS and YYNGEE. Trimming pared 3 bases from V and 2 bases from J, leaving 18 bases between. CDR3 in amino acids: CASSGGPWEKGNQPQHF. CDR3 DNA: TGTGCCAGCAGCGGTGGGCCCTGGGAAAAGGGCAATCAGCCCCAGCATTTT.

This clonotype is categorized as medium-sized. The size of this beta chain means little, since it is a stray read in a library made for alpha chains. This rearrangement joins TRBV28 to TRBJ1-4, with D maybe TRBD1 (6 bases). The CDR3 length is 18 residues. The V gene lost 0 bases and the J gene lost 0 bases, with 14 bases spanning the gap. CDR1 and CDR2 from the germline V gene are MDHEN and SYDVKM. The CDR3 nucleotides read TGTGCCAGCAGTTTATGGAAAGGGGGGATTACAACTAATGAAAAACTGTTTTTT. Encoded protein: CASSLWKGGITTNEKLFF.

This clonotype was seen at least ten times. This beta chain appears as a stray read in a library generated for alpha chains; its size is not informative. The CDR3 bases are TGCGCCAGCAGCTTGGGGGACAGGAGCTCCTATAATTCACCCCTCCACTTT. This translates into CASSLGDRSSYNSPLHF. The chain links TRBV5-1 to TRBJ1-6; 8 bases fit TRBD1. The CDR3 has 17 amino acids. Per the germline V gene, CDR1 is SGHRS and CDR2 is YFSETQ. The trim removed 0 bases at V and 0 bases at J, leaving 2 bases unmatched.

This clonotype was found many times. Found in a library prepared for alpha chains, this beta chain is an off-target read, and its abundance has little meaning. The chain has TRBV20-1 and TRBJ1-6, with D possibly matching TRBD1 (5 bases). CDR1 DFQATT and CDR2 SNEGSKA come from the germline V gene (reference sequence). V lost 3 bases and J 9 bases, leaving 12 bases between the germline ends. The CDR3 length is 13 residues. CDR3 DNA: TGCAGTGCTAGTGAGGGGTTCGGTTCACCCCTCCACTTT. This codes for CSASEGFGSPLHF.

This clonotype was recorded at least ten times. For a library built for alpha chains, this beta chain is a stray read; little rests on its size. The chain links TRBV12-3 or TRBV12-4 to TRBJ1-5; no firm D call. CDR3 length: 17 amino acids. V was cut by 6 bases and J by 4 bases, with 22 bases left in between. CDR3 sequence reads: CASSSYPGVSRNQPQHF. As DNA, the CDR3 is TGTGCCAGCAGCTCCTACCCGGGCGTCTCCAGAAATCAGCCCCAGCATTTT.

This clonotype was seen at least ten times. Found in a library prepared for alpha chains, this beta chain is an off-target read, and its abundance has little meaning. The CDR3 reads CASSFLLAGGGTRELFF. The CDR3 DNA is TGTGCCAGCAGCTTCCTTCTAGCGGGAGGTGGTACCAGGGAGCTGTTTTTT. The genes are TRBV7-9 and TRBJ2-2, with 11 nucleotides matching TRBD2. This CDR3 comprises 17 residues. The germline V gene encodes CDR1 SEHNR and CDR2 FQNEAQ (reference sequence). Unmatched junction bases numbered 12, after V lost 3 bases and J lost 9 bases.

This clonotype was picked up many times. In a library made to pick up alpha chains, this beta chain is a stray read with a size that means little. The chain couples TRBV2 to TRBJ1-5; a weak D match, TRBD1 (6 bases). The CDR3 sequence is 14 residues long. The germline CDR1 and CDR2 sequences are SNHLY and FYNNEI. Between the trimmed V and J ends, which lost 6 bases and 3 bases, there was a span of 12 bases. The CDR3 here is CASRVGQTNQPQHF. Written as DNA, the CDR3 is TGTGCCAGCAGGGTTGGACAGACCAATCAGCCCCAGCATTTT.

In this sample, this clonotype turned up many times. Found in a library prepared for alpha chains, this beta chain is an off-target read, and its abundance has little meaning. The CDR3 protein is CASSQAGLAGSYEQFF. The CDR3 DNA follows: TGTGCCAGCAGCCAAGCCGGACTAGCGGGGTCATATGAGCAGTTCTTC. The V call is TRBV3-1, the J call TRBJ2-1; 12 nucleotides match TRBD2. Losses at the gene ends were 1 base for V and 8 bases for J; bases not matched to a gene: 6. Germline assignment: CDR1 LGHDT and CDR2 YNNKEL (reference sequence). The CDR3 is 16 amino acids.

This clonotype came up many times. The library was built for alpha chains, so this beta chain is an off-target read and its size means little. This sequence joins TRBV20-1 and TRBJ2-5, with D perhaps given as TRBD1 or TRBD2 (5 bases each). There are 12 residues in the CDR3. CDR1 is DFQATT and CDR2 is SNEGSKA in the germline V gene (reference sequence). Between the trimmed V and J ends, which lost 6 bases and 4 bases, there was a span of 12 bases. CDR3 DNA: TGCAGTGCAGAGACAGAGGGAGAGACCCAGTACTTC. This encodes CSAETEGETQYF.

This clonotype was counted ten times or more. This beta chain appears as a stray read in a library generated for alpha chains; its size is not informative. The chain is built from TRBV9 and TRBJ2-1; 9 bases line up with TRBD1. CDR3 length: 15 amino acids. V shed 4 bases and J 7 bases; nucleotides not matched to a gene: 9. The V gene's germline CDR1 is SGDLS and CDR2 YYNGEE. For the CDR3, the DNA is TGTGCCAGCAGCTCCCGGACAGGGGTGGGGAATGAGCAGTTCTTC. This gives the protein CASSSRTGVGNEQFF. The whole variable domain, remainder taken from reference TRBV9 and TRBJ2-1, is DSGVTQTPKHLITATGQRVTLRCSPRSGDLSVYWYQQSLDQGLQFLIQYYNGEERAKGNILERFSAQQFPDLHSELNLSSLELGDSALYFCASSSRTGVGNEQFFGPGTRLTVL.

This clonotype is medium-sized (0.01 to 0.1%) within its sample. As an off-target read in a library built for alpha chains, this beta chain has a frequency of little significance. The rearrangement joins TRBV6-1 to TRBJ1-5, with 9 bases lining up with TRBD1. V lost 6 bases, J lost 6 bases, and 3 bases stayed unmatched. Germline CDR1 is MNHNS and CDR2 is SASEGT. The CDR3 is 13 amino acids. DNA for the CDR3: TGTGCCAGCAGGGGACAGGGAGCTCAGCCCCAGCATTTT. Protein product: CASRGQGAQPQHF.

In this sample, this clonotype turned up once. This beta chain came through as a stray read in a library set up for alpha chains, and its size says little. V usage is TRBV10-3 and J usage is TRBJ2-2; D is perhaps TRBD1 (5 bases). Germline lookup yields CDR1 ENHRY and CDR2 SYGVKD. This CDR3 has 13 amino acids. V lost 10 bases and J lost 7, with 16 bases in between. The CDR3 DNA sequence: TGTGCCACCACTCACGACAGTAACGGGGAGCTGTTTTTT. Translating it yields CATTHDSNGELFF.

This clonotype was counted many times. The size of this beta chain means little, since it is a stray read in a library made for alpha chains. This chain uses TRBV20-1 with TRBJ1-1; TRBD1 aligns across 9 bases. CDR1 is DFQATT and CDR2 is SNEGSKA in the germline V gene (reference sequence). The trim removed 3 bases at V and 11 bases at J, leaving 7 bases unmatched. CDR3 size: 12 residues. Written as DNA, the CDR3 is TGCAGTGCTAGTCATAGGGACAGGGCTGCTTTCTTT. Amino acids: CSASHRDRAAFF.

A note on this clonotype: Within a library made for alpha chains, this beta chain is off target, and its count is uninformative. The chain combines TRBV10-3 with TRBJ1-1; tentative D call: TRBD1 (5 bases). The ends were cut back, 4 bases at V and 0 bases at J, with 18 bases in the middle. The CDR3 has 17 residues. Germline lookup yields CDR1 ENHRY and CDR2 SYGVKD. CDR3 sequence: CAISVSSDGALNTEAFF. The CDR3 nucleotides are TGTGCCATCAGTGTATCTTCCGATGGGGCGCTGAACACTGAAGCTTTCTTT.

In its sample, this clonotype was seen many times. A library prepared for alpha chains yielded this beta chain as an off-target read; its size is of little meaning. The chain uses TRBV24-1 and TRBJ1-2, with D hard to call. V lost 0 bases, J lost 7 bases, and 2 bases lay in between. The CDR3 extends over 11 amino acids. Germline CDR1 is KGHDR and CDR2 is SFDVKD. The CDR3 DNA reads TGTGCCACCAGTGATTTGGTTGGCTACACCTTC. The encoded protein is CATSDLVGYTF.

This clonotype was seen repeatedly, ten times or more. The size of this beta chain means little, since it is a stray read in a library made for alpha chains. The DNA of the CDR3 is TGTGCCAGCAGCCGATCGGACTCACCTAATGAAAAACTGTTTTTT. As protein: CASSRSDSPNEKLFF. This rearrangement joins TRBV28 to TRBJ1-4, with no clear D. The V gene's germline CDR1 is MDHEN and CDR2 SYDVKM. V was trimmed by 6 bases and J by 3 bases, leaving 14 bases between them. The CDR3 is 15 residues long.

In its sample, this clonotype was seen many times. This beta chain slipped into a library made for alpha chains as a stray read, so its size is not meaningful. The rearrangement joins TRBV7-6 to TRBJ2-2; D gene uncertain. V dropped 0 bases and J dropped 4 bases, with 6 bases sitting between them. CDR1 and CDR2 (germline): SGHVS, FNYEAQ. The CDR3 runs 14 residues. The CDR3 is CASSLASGTGELFF. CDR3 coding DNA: TGTGCCAGCAGCTTAGCTAGTGGCACCGGGGAGCTGTTTTTT.